This T cell receptor (beta chain) was documented in a study of shared clonotypes between healthy human individuals. V was clipped by 4 bases and J by 2 bases; unmatched bases: 19. Germline V gene data show CDR1 as SGHRS and CDR2 as YFSETQ. The CDR3 runs 19 residues. The data were produced by immunoSEQ multiplex PCR, yet TCRdb's version contains in-frame clones alone and is incomplete. The repertoire holds around 750,000 clones, around 72% seen once, with less than 2% in the top ten. The TCR originated in a woman in her thirties in good health. V is TRBV5-1 and J is TRBJ2-3, with 7 nucleotides matching TRBD1. The specimen sequenced was memory CD4+ T cells sorted from blood. The subset: CD45RA-negative fraction. The CDR3 DNA is TGCGCCAGCAGCGTAATAAGGGACAGCCGGTGGGGGACCACAGATACGCAGTATTTT. Its protein is CASSVIRDSRWGTTDTQYF. The full variable domain, its missing parts supplied by reference TRBV5-1 and TRBJ2-3, is KAGVTQTPRYLIKTRGQQVTLSCSPISGHRSVSWYQQTPGQGLQFLFEYFSETQRNKGNFPGRFSGRQFSNSRSEMNVSTLELGDSALYLCASSVIRDSRWGTTDTQYFGPGTRLTVL.